The clone carrying this T cell receptor beta chain was counted at least ten times. V lost 3 bases and J 4 bases, leaving 9 bases between the germline ends. CDR3 length: 13 residues. This entry belongs to a study of T cells in Graves' hyperthyroidism and ophthalmopathy. The wider study: Peripheral blood draws took place at initial diagnosis, ahead of any treatment.

Researchers amplified the TCR beta CDR3 regions from RNA transcripts. Researchers ran a first-round RT-PCR on the TCR CDR3 using the HTBI primer set. A single record per CDR3 protein comes from TCRdb applying MiXCR to the multiplex PCR reads. The table has fewer than 750,000 distinct CDR3 sequences, roughly 14% seen once. Disease duration was under 3 months in the ophthalmopathy patients, who also had a Clinical Activity Score of at least 3 and a NOSPECS grade of at least 4. The sample was blood. The chain combines TRBV12-3 or TRBV12-4 with TRBJ1-2; D unclear. The receptor was isolated from a woman aged 40 to 50 with Graves' ophthalmopathy. The CDR3 nucleotides are TGTGCCAGCAGTTTCGGGGTGACCTATGGCTACACCTTC. It translates to CASSFGVTYGYTF.